The 13 T cell receptor beta chains listed next were all sequenced from one sample in a study of vaccination and CD4 T cells after COVID-19. Sequenced with the Oncomine TCR Beta short-read assay was DNA taken from cultured CD4+ T cells. TCRdb used MiXCR to reprocess the PCR reads, holding one entry per CDR3 protein. The data contain approximately 17,000 distinct CDR3 sequences, more than 45% of them singletons. Described treatment: roughly 11-day PBMC culture with coronavirus spike peptide pools or control peptides (ViraFEST assay). Their recognized antigens are unknown. The starting material was CD4+ T cells from blood, cultured in vitro, obtained before SARS-CoV-2 vaccination. The receptors derive from a human donor who had recovered from COVID-19.

V gene TRBV5-6 combines with J gene TRBJ2-5; D may be TRBD1 (6 bases). With 4 bases removed from V and 3 bases from J, the gap between germline ends came to 13 bases. CDR3 length equals 14 residues. CDR1 SGHDT and CDR2 YYEEEE come from the germline V gene. The CDR3 sequence is CASSLRDNEETQYF. CDR3 sequence (DNA): TGTGCCAGCAGCCTCCGGGACAACGAAGAGACCCAGTACTTC.

CDR3 nucleotide sequence: TGTGCCATCAGTACTGCGGGGACTCGAGAAGGAGGTGCGCAGTATTTT. Its protein product is CAISTAGTREGGAQYF. The chain carries TRBV10-3 and TRBJ2-3, with D perhaps TRBD2 (6 bases). Trimming removed 5 bases from V and 10 bases from J, with 25 bases in between. There are 16 residues in the CDR3. From germline, CDR1 is ENHRY and CDR2 SYGVKD.

As DNA, the CDR3 is TGCAGTGCTCCTAAAATGACAGGGTCTGGAAACACCATATATTTT. It is translated as CSAPKMTGSGNTIYF. V gene TRBV20-1 combines with J gene TRBJ1-3; 7 positions match TRBD1. CDR3 length: 15 residues. J gave up 1 base and V 5 bases, and 8 bases lay outside the gene matches. The germline V gene has CDR1 DFQATT and CDR2 SNEGSKA (reference sequence).

V and J are TRBV2 and TRBJ1-2; D not certain. Trimming stripped 6 bases from V and 8 bases from J, with 13 bases between. CDR1 SNHLY and CDR2 FYNNEI come from the germline V gene. This CDR3 has 12 amino acids. The CDR3 loop is CASSTGPSGYTF. The CDR3 nucleotides are TGTGCCAGCAGCACCGGGCCCAGCGGCTACACCTTC. Looking up the rest from reference TRBV2 and TRBJ1-2 gives the full variable domain: EPEVTQTPSHQVTQMGQEVILRCVPISNHLYFYWYRQILGQKVEFLVSFYNNEISEKSEIFDDQFSVERPDGSNFTLKIRSTKLEDSAMYFCASSTGPSGYTFGSGTRLTVV.

This clonotype was seen only a few times. The V and J genes are TRBV7-2 and TRBJ2-5; 10 positions agree with TRBD2. There are 16 residues in the CDR3. CDR1 and CDR2 from the germline V gene are SGHTA and FQGNSA. After removal of 5 bases from V and 3 bases from J, the junction contained 9 bases not matched to a gene. Written as DNA, the CDR3 is TGTGCCAGCAGCCGGCGTAGGCTAGCGGGAGAAGAGACCCAGTACTTC. Its translation is CASSRRRLAGEETQYF.

This chain connects TRBV7-3 to TRBJ1-1; D may be TRBD1 (6 bases). The CDR3 is 15 residues long. The germline CDR1 and CDR2 sequences are SGHTA and FQGTGA. V was shortened by 5 bases and J by 3 bases, with 16 bases between the two germline ends. In DNA form, the CDR3 reads TGTGCCAGCAGCCCTACGCCTGGGGGCCACACTGAAGCTTTCTTT. Translating it yields CASSPTPGGHTEAFF.

This clonotype has a handful of counts. J is TRBJ2-7 and V is TRBV7-2; 7 bases fit TRBD1. Germline CDR1 and CDR2: SGHTA and FQGNSA. The CDR3 consists of 15 residues. V dropped 2 bases and J dropped 1; count of bases not matched to a gene: 5. CDR3 coding DNA: TGTGCCAGCAGCTTACAGGGGGATCGTTCCTACGAGCAGTACTTC. Amino acid sequence: CASSLQGDRSYEQYF.

The chain links TRBV11-3 to TRBJ2-2; weak D call: TRBD1 (6 bases). Trimming pared 3 bases from V and 4 bases from J, leaving 9 bases between. Germline lookup yields CDR1 SGHNT and CDR2 YENEEA. This CDR3 region has 14 residues. CDR3 in amino acids: CASSLYRVTGELFF. The DNA of the CDR3 is TGTGCCAGCAGCTTGTACAGGGTCACCGGGGAGCTGTTTTTT.

The genes are TRBV7-2 and TRBJ2-3, with TRBD2 matching over 10 bases. Looked up from germline, CDR1 is SGHTA and CDR2 is FQGNSA. Trimming took 5 bases from V and 2 from J; bases not matched to a gene: 4. The CDR3 is 15 amino acids. The DNA for the CDR3 is TGTGCCAGCAGCGTTAGCGGGAGGCTCACAGATACGCAGTATTTT. This sequence encodes CASSVSGRLTDTQYF. Complete variable domain (other parts from reference TRBV7-2 and TRBJ2-3): GAGVSQSPSNKVTEKGKDVELRCDPISGHTALYWYRQSLGQGLEFLIYFQGNSAPDKSGLPSDRFSAERTGGSVSTLTIQRTQQEDSAVYLCASSVSGRLTDTQYFGPGTRLTVL.

This chain connects TRBV7-2 to TRBJ2-5; 14 bases map to TRBD2. The CDR3 is made up of 17 amino acids. J gave up 0 bases and V 5 bases, and 5 bases lay outside the gene matches. Germline CDR1 SGHTA, CDR2 FQGNSA. The CDR3 here is CASSPRTSGGHQETQYF. DNA for the CDR3: TGTGCCAGCAGCCCTCGGACTAGCGGGGGGCACCAAGAGACCCAGTACTTC.

This CDR3 is CASSQEASGNSVVYEQFF. DNA of the CDR3: TGCGCCAGCAGCCAAGAGGCTAGCGGGAACAGCGTTGTCTATGAGCAGTTCTTC. The chain combines TRBV4-1 with TRBJ2-1; 9 positions agree with TRBD2. Germline CDR1 and CDR2: MGHRA and YSYEKL. V was pared by 0 bases and J by 8 bases, with 14 bases of the junction left unmatched. The CDR3 loop spans 18 amino acids.

V gene TRBV6-2 or TRBV6-3 combines with J gene TRBJ1-2, with D tentatively TRBD1 (5 bases). In germline, CDR1 is MNHEY, CDR2 SVGEGT. The CDR3 loop spans 13 amino acids. V lost 0 bases to trimming and J lost 3 bases, with 5 bases between them. CDR3 bases: TGTGCCAGCAGTTACTCGGGGGACTATGGCTACACCTTC. Protein product: CASSYSGDYGYTF.

This clonotype was counted between two and nine times. The rearrangement links TRBV20-1 to TRBJ2-2; D gene unclear. This CDR3 contains 14 residues. V was pared by 1 base and J by 2 bases, with 8 bases between. Germline values: CDR1 DFQATT, CDR2 SNEGSKA (reference sequence). Here the CDR3 reads CSARGHLNTGELFF. In nucleotides, the CDR3 is TGCAGTGCTAGAGGACACCTAAACACCGGGGAGCTGTTTTTT.